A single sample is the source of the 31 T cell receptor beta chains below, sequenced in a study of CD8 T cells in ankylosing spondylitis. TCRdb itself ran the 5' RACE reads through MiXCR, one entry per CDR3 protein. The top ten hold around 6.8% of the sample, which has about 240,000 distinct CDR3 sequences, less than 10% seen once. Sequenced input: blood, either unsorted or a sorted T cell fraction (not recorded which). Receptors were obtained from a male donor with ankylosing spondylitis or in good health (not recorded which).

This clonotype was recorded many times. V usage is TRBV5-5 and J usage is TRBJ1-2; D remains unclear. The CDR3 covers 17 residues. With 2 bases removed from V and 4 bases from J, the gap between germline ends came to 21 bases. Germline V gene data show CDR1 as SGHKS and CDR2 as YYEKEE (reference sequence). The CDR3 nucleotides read TGTGCCAGCAGCTTATCCCGGGCCGCCAACGCAGTCTATGGCTACACCTTC. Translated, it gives CASSLSRAANAVYGYTF.

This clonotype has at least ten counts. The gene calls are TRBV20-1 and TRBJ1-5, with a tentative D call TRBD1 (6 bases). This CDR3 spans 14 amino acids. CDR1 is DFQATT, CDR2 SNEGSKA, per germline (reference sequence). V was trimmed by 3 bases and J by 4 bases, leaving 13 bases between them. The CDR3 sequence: CSASVNRANQPQHF. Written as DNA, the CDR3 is TGCAGTGCTAGCGTAAACAGGGCAAATCAGCCCCAGCATTTT.

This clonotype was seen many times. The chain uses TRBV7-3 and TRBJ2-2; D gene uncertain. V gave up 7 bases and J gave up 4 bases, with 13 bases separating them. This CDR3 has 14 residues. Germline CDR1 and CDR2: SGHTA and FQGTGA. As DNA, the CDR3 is TGTGCCAGCAAGGCCGGCTCGACCACCGGGGAGCTGTTTTTT. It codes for CASKAGSTTGELFF.

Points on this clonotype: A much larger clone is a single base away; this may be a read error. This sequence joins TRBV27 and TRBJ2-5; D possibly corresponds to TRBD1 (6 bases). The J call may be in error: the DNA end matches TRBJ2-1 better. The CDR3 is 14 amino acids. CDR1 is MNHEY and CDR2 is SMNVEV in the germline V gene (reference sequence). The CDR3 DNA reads TGTGCCAGCAGTATAACAGGGTCAGGGGAGACCCAGTTCTTC. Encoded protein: CASSITGSGETQFF.

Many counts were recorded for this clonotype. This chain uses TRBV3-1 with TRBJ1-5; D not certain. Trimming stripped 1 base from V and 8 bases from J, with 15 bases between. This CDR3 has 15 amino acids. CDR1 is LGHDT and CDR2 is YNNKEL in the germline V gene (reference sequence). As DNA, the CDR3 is TGTGCCAGCAGCCAAGGGGCAATTAGTCGGGAGCCCCAGCATTTT. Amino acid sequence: CASSQGAISREPQHF.

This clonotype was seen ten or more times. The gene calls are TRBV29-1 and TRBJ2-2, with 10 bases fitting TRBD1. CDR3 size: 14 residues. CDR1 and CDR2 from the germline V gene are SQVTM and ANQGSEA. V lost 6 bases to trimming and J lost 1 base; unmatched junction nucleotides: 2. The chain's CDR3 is CSVGTGVNTGELFF. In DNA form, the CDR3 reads TGCAGCGTAGGGACAGGGGTGAACACCGGGGAGCTGTTTTTT.

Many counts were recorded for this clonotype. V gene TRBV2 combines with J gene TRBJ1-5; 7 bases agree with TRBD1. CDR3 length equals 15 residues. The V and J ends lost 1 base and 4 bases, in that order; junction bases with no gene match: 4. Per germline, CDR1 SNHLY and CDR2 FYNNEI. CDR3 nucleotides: TGTGCCAGCAGTGAAGGGACAGGCTATAATCAGCCCCAGCATTTT. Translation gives CASSEGTGYNQPQHF.

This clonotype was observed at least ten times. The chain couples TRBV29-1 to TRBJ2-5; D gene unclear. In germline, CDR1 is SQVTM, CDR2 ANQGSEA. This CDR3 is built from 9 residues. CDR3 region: CSAGETQYF. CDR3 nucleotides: TGCAGTGCCGGGGAGACCCAGTACTTC.

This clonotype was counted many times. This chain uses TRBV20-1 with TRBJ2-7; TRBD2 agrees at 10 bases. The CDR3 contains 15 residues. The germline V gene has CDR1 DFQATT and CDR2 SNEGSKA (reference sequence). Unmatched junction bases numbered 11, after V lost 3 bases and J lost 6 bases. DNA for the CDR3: TGCAGTGCTAGGGACCCTCAGCGGGGGGGTAGCGAGCAGTACTTC. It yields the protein CSARDPQRGGSEQYF.

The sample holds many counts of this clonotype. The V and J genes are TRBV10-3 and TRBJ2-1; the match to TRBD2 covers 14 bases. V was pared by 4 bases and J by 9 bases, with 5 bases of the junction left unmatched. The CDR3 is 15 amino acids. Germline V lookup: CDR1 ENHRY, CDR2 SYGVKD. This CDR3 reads CAISGGTSGSFEQFF. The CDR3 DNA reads TGTGCCATCAGTGGGGGGACTAGCGGGAGTTTTGAGCAGTTCTTC.

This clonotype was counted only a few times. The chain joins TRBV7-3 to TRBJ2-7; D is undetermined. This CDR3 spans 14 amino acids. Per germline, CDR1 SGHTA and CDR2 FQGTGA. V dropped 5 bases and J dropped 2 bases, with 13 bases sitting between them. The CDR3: CASSPGLPPYEQYF. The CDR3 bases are TGTGCCAGCAGCCCGGGCCTTCCTCCCTACGAGCAGTACTTC.

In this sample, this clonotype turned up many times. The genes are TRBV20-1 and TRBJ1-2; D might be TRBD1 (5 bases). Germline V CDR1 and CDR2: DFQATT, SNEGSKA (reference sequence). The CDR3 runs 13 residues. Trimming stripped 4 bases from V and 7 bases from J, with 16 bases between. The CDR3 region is CSANRDGDSGYTF. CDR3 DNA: TGCAGTGCTAACCGGGACGGGGATAGTGGCTACACCTTC.

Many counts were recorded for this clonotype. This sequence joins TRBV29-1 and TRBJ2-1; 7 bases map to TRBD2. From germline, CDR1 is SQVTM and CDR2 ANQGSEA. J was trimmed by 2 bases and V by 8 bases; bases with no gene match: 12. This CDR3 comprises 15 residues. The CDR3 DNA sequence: TGCAGCTCTGGAGGGAGGGAGGGCCCCTACAATGAGCAGTTCTTC. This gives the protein CSSGGREGPYNEQFF.

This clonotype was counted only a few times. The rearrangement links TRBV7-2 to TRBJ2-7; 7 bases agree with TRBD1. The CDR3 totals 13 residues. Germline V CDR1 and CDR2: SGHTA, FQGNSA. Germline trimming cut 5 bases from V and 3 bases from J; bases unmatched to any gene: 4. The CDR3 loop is CASSPGQLYEQYF. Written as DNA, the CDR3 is TGTGCCAGCAGCCCGGGACAGCTCTACGAGCAGTACTTC.

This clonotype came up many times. The CDR3 here is CASSLGQWGQPQHF. The DNA for the CDR3 is TGTGCCAGCAGCTTAGGTCAATGGGGGCAGCCCCAGCATTTT. V is TRBV7-2 and J is TRBJ1-5; TRBD1 might be the D (5 bases). CDR1 SGHTA and CDR2 FQGNSA come from the germline V gene. The CDR3 runs to 14 residues. Trimming took 1 base from V and 7 from J, leaving 11 bases between them. Combining the CDR3 with reference TRBV7-2 and TRBJ1-5 gives the whole variable domain GAGVSQSPSNKVTEKGKDVELRCDPISGHTALYWYRQSLGQGLEFLIYFQGNSAPDKSGLPSDRFSAERTGGSVSTLTIQRTQQEDSAVYLCASSLGQWGQPQHFGDGTRLSIL.

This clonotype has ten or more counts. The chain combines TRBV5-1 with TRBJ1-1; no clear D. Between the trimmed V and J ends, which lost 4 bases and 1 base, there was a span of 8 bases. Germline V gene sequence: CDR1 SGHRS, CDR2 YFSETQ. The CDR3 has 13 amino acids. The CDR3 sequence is CASSQMGNTEAFF. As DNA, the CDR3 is TGCGCCAGCAGCCAAATGGGGAACACTGAAGCTTTCTTT.

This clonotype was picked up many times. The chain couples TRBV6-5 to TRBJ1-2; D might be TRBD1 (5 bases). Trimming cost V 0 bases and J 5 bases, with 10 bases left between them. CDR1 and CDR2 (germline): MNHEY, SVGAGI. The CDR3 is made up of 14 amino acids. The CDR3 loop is CASSYSSGTYGYTF. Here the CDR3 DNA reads TGTGCCAGCAGTTACTCTTCCGGGACGTATGGCTACACCTTC.

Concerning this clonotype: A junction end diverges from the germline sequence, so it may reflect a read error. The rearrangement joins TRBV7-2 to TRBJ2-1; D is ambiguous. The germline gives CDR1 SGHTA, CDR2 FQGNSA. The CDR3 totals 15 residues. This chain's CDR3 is CASSLGRAPYTEQFF. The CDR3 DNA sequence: TGTGCCAGCAGCTTAGGACGGGCCCCCTACACTGAGCAGTTCTTC.

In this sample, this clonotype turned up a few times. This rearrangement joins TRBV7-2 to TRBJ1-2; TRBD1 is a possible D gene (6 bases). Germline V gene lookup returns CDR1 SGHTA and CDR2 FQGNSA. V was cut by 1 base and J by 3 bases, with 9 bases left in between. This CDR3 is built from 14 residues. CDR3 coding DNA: TGTGCCAGCAGCTTAGAAGGGACACACTATGGCTACACCTTC. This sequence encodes CASSLEGTHYGYTF.

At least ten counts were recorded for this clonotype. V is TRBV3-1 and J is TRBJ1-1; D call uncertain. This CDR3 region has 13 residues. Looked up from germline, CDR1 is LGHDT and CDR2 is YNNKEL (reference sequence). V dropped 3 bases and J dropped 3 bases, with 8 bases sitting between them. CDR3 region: CASSQKGDTEAFF. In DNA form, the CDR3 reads TGTGCCAGCAGCCAGAAAGGTGACACTGAAGCTTTCTTT.

CDR3 in DNA: TGTGCCAGCAGTTTTTGGGACACCAACTATGGCTACACCTTC. This encodes CASSFWDTNYGYTF. The J gene is TRBJ1-2, the V gene TRBV12-3 or TRBV12-4; a weak D match, TRBD1 (6 bases). The CDR3 covers 14 residues. V lost 3 bases and J 2 bases, leaving 10 bases between the germline ends.

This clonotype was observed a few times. The CDR3 protein is CASSLMAWTSNYGYTF. The CDR3, as DNA: TGTGCCAGCAGCTTAATGGCGTGGACCTCTAACTATGGCTACACCTTC. The chain employs TRBV7-9 and TRBJ1-2; D is unclear. The germline CDR1 and CDR2 sequences are SEHNR and FQNEAQ (reference sequence). The CDR3 loop spans 16 amino acids. Trimming shortened V by 2 bases and J by 0 bases, and 13 bases separated the two germline ends.

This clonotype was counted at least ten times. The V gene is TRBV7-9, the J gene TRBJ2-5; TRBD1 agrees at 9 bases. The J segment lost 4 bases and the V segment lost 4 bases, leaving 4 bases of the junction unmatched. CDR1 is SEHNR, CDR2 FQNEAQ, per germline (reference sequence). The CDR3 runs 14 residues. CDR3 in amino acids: CASSWDRDPETQYF. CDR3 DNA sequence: TGTGCCAGCAGCTGGGACAGGGATCCAGAGACCCAGTACTTC. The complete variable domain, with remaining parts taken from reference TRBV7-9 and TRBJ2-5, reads DTGVSQNPRHKITKRGQNVTFRCDPISEHNRLYWYRQTLGQGPEFLTYFQNEAQLEKSRLLSDRFSAERPKGSFSTLEIQRTEQGDSAMYLCASSWDRDPETQYFGPGTRLLVL.

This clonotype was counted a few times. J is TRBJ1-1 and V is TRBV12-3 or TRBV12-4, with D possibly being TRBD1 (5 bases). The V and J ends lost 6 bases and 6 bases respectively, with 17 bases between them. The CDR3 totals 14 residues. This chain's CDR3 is CASSLARGGAEAFF. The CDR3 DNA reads TGTGCCAGCAGCCTCGCCCGGGGAGGGGCTGAAGCTTTCTTT.

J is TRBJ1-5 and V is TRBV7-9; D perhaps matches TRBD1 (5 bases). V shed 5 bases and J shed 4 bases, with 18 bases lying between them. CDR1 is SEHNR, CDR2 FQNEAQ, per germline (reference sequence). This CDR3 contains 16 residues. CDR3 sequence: CASSLGGRGRNQPQHF. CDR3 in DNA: TGTGCCAGCAGCCTCGGAGGGAGGGGACGGAATCAGCCCCAGCATTTT.

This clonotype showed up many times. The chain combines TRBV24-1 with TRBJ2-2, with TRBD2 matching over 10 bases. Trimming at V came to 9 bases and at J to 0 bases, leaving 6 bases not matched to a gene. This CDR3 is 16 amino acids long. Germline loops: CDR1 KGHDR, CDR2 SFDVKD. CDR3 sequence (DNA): TGTGCCACCCAACAGCGGGAGGGGACGAACACCGGGGAGCTGTTTTTT. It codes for CATQQREGTNTGELFF.

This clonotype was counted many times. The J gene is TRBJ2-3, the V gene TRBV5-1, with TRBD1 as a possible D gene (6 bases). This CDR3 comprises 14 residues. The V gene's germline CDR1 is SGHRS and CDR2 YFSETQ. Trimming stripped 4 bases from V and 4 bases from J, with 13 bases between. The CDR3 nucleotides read TGCGCCAGCAGCCCGGGACATCTACCAGATACGCAGTATTTT. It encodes CASSPGHLPDTQYF.

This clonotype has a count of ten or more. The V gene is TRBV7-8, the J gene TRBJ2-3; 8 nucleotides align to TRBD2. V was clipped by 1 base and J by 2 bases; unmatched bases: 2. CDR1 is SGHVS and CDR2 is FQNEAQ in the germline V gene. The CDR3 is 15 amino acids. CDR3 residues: CASSLGLAPTDTQYF. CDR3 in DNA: TGTGCCAGCAGCTTAGGACTAGCGCCCACAGATACGCAGTATTTT. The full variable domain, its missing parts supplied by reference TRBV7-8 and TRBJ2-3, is GAGVSQSPRYKVAKRGQDVALRCDPISGHVSLFWYQQALGQGPEFLTYFQNEAQLDKSGLPSDRFFAERPEGSVSTLKIQRTQQEDSAVYLCASSLGLAPTDTQYFGPGTRLTVL.

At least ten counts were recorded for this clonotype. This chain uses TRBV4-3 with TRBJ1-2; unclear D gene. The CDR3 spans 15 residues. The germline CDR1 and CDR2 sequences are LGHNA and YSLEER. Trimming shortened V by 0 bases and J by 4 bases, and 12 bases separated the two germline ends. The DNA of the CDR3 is TGCGCCAGCAGCCAAGAATCGGGATCTGGCTATGGCTACACCTTC. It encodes CASSQESGSGYGYTF.

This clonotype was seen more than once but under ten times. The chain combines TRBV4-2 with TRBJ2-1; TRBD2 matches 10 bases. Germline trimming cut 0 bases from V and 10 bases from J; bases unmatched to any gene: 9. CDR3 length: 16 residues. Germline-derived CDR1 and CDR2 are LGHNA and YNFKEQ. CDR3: CASSQDRKRGGLEQFF. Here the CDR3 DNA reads TGTGCCAGCAGCCAAGATCGGAAGCGGGGGGGCCTGGAGCAGTTCTTC.

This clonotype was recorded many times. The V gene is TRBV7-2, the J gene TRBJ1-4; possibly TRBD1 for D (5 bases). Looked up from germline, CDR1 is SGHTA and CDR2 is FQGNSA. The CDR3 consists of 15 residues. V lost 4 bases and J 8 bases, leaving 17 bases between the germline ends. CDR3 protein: CASSSEGQGREKLFF. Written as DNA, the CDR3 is TGTGCCAGCAGCTCCGAGGGCCAGGGACGCGAAAAACTGTTTTTT. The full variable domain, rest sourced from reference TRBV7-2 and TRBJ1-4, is GAGVSQSPSNKVTEKGKDVELRCDPISGHTALYWYRQSLGQGLEFLIYFQGNSAPDKSGLPSDRFSAERTGGSVSTLTIQRTQQEDSAVYLCASSSEGQGREKLFFGSGTQLSVL.